These T cell receptor beta chains were read from a single sample in a study of blood T cell repertoires in COVID-19. The method was immunoSEQ multiplex PCR; TCRdb's version includes in-frame clones alone and lacks a portion of them. The sample carries under 100,000 clones, over 75% recorded once. The sequenced sample consisted of peripheral blood. These receptors were collected from a woman aged 70-85 years with acute or convalescent COVID-19. Each CDR3 is given with its conserved first and last residue. D genes are given only for firm matches.

cdr3_length	j_call	v_call	d_call	cdr3_nt	cdr3_aa
17	TRBJ2-3	TRBV14	NA	TGTGCCAGCAGCCAAGAGAGGTCAAGGGGTATGGCAGATACGCAGTATTTT	CASSQERSRGMADTQYF
12	TRBJ1-1	TRBV27	NA	TGTGCCAGCAGTTTACTGGGCTCTGAAGCTTTCTTT	CASSLLGSEAFF
10	TRBJ2-5	TRBV20-1	NA	TGCAGTGCGAGCCAAGAGACCCAGTACTTC	CSASQETQYF
11	TRBJ2-6	TRBV5-4	NA	TGTGCCAGCACCTCGGGGGATTTCCTGACTTTC	CASTSGDFLTF
16	TRBJ1-4	TRBV11-1	NA	TGTGCCAGCAGCCGTGATCCAGGACAGACTAATGAAAAACTGTTTTTT	CASSRDPGQTNEKLFF
14	TRBJ2-1	TRBV7-9	TRBD2	TGTGCCAGCAGCTTACAGGGACTAATGGGGGAGCAGTTCTTC	CASSLQGLMGEQFF
13	TRBJ2-2	TRBV3-1/TRBV3-2	NA	TGTGCCAGCAGCCCTCGGACTAACGGGGAGCTGTTTTTT	CASSPRTNGELFF
12	TRBJ1-2	TRBV2	NA	TGTGCCACCCCCCCAGGGCCTGGAGGCTACACCTTC	CATPPGPGGYTF
18	TRBJ2-5	TRBV5-1	NA	TGCGCCAGCAGCTTTATACCCAACACAGAATGGTACCAAGAGACCCAGTACTTC	CASSFIPNTEWYQETQYF
14	TRBJ1-1	TRBV9	TRBD1	TGTGCCAGCAGCGGACAGGGCAGGAACACTGAAGCTTTCTTT	CASSGQGRNTEAFF